A selection of T cell receptor beta chains follows, all from one sample in a study of vaccination and CD4 T cells after COVID-19. One entry per CDR3 protein, called by TCRdb with MiXCR from the PCR reads. The data show 20,000 to 25,000 distinct CDR3 sequences, 42% seen once. No antigen has been assigned to these receptors. Sequencing used CD4+ T cells from blood, cultured in vitro, obtained about 7 months after SARS-CoV-2 vaccination. The receptors here all came from a human donor who had recovered from COVID-19. The CDR3 runs from the conserved cysteine through the conserved F or W. The D gene is left open where the match is weak. Clone size appears in some rows only: once, few, many, or a class for an expanded clone.

clone_size j_call d_call v_call cdr3_nt cdr3_aa
NA TRBJ2-1 NA TRBV7-9 TGTGCCAGCACCCAGCTCCGGCTCTCCTACAATGAGCAGTTCTTC CASTQLRLSYNEQFF
NA TRBJ1-6 NA TRBV20-1 TGCAGTGCTAGACAAAGCAATTCACCCCTCCACTTT CSARQSNSPLHF
NA TRBJ1-5 NA TRBV28 TGTGCCAGCAGTTTCAGGGGTAGTCAGCCCCAGCATTTT CASSFRGSQPQHF
NA TRBJ2-3 TRBD2 TRBV4-1 TGCGCCAGCAGCCAAGCTCCGCGGGGGAGCACAGATACGCAGTATTTT CASSQAPRGSTDTQYF
NA TRBJ1-5 NA TRBV7-8 TGTGCCAGCAGCTTAGTAGGGGTGTTAGGTCAGCCCCAGCATTTT CASSLVGVLGQPQHF
NA TRBJ2-1 NA TRBV20-1 TGCAGTGCTAGAGAGAAGGGACGTGGAGATGAGCAGTTCTTC CSAREKGRGDEQFF
NA TRBJ2-2 NA TRBV20-1 TGCAGTGCTCCCGGCCGTATCGGGGAGCTGTTTTTT CSAPGRIGELFF
NA TRBJ1-5 NA TRBV4-3 TGCGCCAGCAGCCAAGCGTCTTCGACCGTTACCAATCAGCCCCAGCATTTT CASSQASSTVTNQPQHF
NA TRBJ2-7 TRBD1 TRBV4-2 TGTGCCAGCAGCCTACGACAGGGTGAGGACTACGAGCAGTACTTC CASSLRQGEDYEQYF
NA TRBJ1-5 NA TRBV4-1 TGCGCCAGCAGCCAAGATCGCCAGGATCAGCCCCAGCATTTT CASSQDRQDQPQHF
NA TRBJ2-7 NA TRBV15 TGTGCCACCAGCAGAGTTTTTGGAAACTCCTACGAGCAGTACTTC CATSRVFGNSYEQYF
NA TRBJ2-6 TRBD2 TRBV7-9 TGTGCCAGCAGCGCGGGACTAGCGGGGAACTCTGGGGCCAACGTCCTGACTTTC CASSAGLAGNSGANVLTF
few TRBJ1-2 NA TRBV10-3 TGTGCCATCAGTCCGAGACAAGGCGATGGCTACACCTTC CAISPRQGDGYTF
few TRBJ2-1 TRBD2 TRBV7-9 TGTGCCAGCAGCCGGACTAGCGGGAGTTACAATGAGCAGTTCTTC CASSRTSGSYNEQFF
few TRBJ2-4 TRBD1 TRBV20-1 TGCAGTGCGCCAAGGGACAGGGCGGATTTAGACATTCAGTACTTC CSAPRDRADLDIQYF
once TRBJ1-2 TRBD1 TRBV10-3 TGTGCCGCCATTGACAGGGTTAACTATGGCTACACCTTC CAAIDRVNYGYTF
NA TRBJ1-6 NA TRBV28 TGTGCCAGCAGGCTCGTGGAGCGAGCACCCCTCCACTTT CASRLVERAPLHF
NA TRBJ2-7 NA TRBV28 TGTGCCAGCAGTCGCTTGGGCGGGACAGTCTACGAGCAGTACTTC CASSRLGGTVYEQYF
few TRBJ1-1 TRBD1 TRBV20-1 TGCAGTGCGCCCGGACAGGGCTTGTACACTGAAGCTTTCTTT CSAPGQGLYTEAFF
once TRBJ2-7 TRBD2 TRBV6-1 TGTGCCAGCAGTGAAGCAACAGCGGGAGCCTACGAGCAGTACTTC CASSEATAGAYEQYF
NA TRBJ1-6 TRBD1 TRBV12-3/TRBV12-4 TGTGCCAGCAGTTTAGATCCAGGGGGCCATAATTCACCCCTCCACTTT CASSLDPGGHNSPLHF
few TRBJ2-1 TRBD2 TRBV6-1 TGTGCCAGCAGTGATAGCGGGAGGGTCCCCCTCGGGGAGCAGTTCTTC CASSDSGRVPLGEQFF
NA TRBJ2-7 NA TRBV28 TGTGCCAGCAGTCCCATGGGACTTATCTACGAGCAGTACTTC CASSPMGLIYEQYF
few TRBJ2-7 NA TRBV20-1 TGCAGTGCTATCGGCACGAGCGGGTGGAGCTCCTACGAGCAGTACTTC CSAIGTSGWSSYEQYF
NA TRBJ1-2 TRBD1 TRBV6-5 TGTGCCAGCAGTTATAGGGTAACGACAGGGGGGAACTATGGCTACACCTTC CASSYRVTTGGNYGYTF
NA TRBJ1-6 TRBD1 TRBV28 TGTGCCAGCACCGAACGACAGGGATACTATAATTCACCCCTCCACTTT CASTERQGYYNSPLHF
medium-sized TRBJ2-3 TRBD2 TRBV7-9 TGTGCCAGCAGCCGAGGTACTAGCGAACTTGGGGGCACAGATACGCAGTATTTT CASSRGTSELGGTDTQYF
NA TRBJ2-7 TRBD1 TRBV6-1 TGTGCCAGCAGACGACAGGGTCGGAACGAGCAGTACTTC CASRRQGRNEQYF
NA TRBJ2-3 NA TRBV10-3 TGTGCCATTGCGGGCACAGATACGCAGTATTTT CAIAGTDTQYF
NA TRBJ1-2 NA TRBV20-1 TGCAGTGCTCCAAGTGGGGCTAACTATGGCTACACCTTC CSAPSGANYGYTF
NA TRBJ2-5 TRBD2 TRBV19 TGTGCCAGTAGTTCCGGCGGGGGGCAAGAGACCCAGTACTTC CASSSGGGQETQYF
NA TRBJ2-1 NA TRBV7-9 TGTGCCAGCAGCCTACAGGGTGGGCAGTTCTTC CASSLQGGQFF
NA TRBJ2-7 TRBD2 TRBV20-1 TGCAGTGCTAGAGATCCAGGAGCCGGGACTAGCGGAGGCCCCTACGAGCAGTACTTC CSARDPGAGTSGGPYEQYF
NA TRBJ2-7 NA TRBV12-3/TRBV12-4 TGTGCCAGCAGTTTAAACCGTAAGCAGTACTTC CASSLNRKQYF
NA TRBJ2-3 TRBD1 TRBV6-1 TGTGCCAGCAGTGTAGGACAGGGCACAGATACGCAGTATTTT CASSVGQGTDTQYF
few TRBJ2-7 NA TRBV19 TGTGCCAGTAGTAGCCAAACCAAGGGTACCCGGGGAGAGCAGTACTTC CASSSQTKGTRGEQYF
NA TRBJ2-5 TRBD1 TRBV20-1 TGCAGTGCTAGTCGGGTTTTATCATGGGACAGCCAAGAGACCCAGTACTTC CSASRVLSWDSQETQYF
NA TRBJ2-3 TRBD1 TRBV6-2/TRBV6-3 TGTGCCAGCAGTTCCCTGGGACAGCCCACAGATACGCAGTATTTT CASSSLGQPTDTQYF
few TRBJ2-1 TRBD1 TRBV6-4 TGTGCCAGCAGTGGGGGACAGGGGGAAGGCAATGAGCAGTTCTTC CASSGGQGEGNEQFF
NA TRBJ2-1 TRBD2 TRBV20-1 TGCAGTGCCACCCCTAGCGGGAGAACTGAGCAGTTCTTC CSATPSGRTEQFF
medium-sized TRBJ2-7 TRBD1 TRBV27 TGTGCCAGCAGTCTACAGGGGTCCTACGAGCAGTACTTC CASSLQGSYEQYF
NA TRBJ1-1 NA TRBV20-1 TGCAGTGCTAGAGATAACACAGTCAGGGTGACTGAAGCTTTCTTT CSARDNTVRVTEAFF
NA TRBJ1-5 NA TRBV15 TGTGCCACCAGCAGAGATTTGATCGGATCTCCCCAGCCCCAGCATTTT CATSRDLIGSPQPQHF
once TRBJ2-7 TRBD1 TRBV19 TGTGCCAGTAATACCGGGACAGGGACACACGAGCAGTACTTC CASNTGTGTHEQYF
NA TRBJ2-3 TRBD2 TRBV7-7 TGTGCCAGCAGCTCCGGGACTAGCGGGTTCACAGATACGCAGTATTTT CASSSGTSGFTDTQYF
medium-sized TRBJ2-5 NA TRBV20-1 TGCAGTGCTAGCGGGGGGCAATTGACCCAGTACTTC CSASGGQLTQYF
few TRBJ1-5 NA TRBV28 TGTGCCAGCAGCCTCGTTGTTCAGCCCCAGCATTTT CASSLVVQPQHF
medium-sized TRBJ1-5 NA TRBV7-2 TGTGCCAGCAGCTTAGACAGGGACCAGCCCCAGCATTTT CASSLDRDQPQHF
NA TRBJ1-1 TRBD1 TRBV20-1 TGCAGTGCAAACAGGGGGCTGAACACTGAAGCTTTCTTT CSANRGLNTEAFF
few TRBJ1-6 NA TRBV7-3 TGTGCCAGCAGCTTAGGGGGCCTTCACTCACCCCTCCACTTT CASSLGGLHSPLHF
NA TRBJ1-1 NA TRBV6-5 TGTGCCAGCAGTTACTCGGGGTCAGCCACCGGAGCTTTCTTT CASSYSGSATGAFF
NA TRBJ1-5 TRBD1 TRBV20-1 TGCAGTGCTAGAGAGGGACAGGTCGTTCAGCCCCAGCATTTT CSAREGQVVQPQHF
NA TRBJ1-1 NA TRBV6-1 TGTGCCAGCAGTGAAGACAGGGTTTCCACTGAAGCTTTCTTT CASSEDRVSTEAFF
few TRBJ1-5 NA TRBV20-1 TGCAGTGCGGGGTCCAGGGCGAACAGCAATCAGCCCCAGCATTTT CSAGSRANSNQPQHF
few TRBJ1-5 NA TRBV28 TGTGCCAGCAGCCGGGACAGCAATCAGCCCCAGCATTTT CASSRDSNQPQHF
NA TRBJ2-5 NA TRBV12-3/TRBV12-4 TGTGCCAGCAGTCGAGCGGAAGAGACCCAGTACTTC CASSRAEETQYF
NA TRBJ2-5 NA TRBV7-2 TGTGCCAGCAGCTTACTTCGAGAGACCCAGTACTTC CASSLLRETQYF